This T cell receptor beta chain was observed in a study of blood T cells in healthy people across ages. Primed by a sample-barcoded 5' primer and a J-beta primer mix, a second PCR proceeded for about 6 to 11 cycles. TCRdb processed the 5' RACE reads anew with MiXCR; each CDR3 protein has one entry. The sample contains about 1 million distinct CDR3 sequences, over 35% of which appear only once. At least 6 micrograms of total RNA were extracted per sample. The CDR3 contains 15 residues. Germline V gene sequence: CDR1 MNHEY, CDR2 SMNVEV (reference sequence). The chain uses TRBV27 and TRBJ2-5; D is ambiguous. The J call is uncertain, as TRBJ2-7 better fits the DNA end. Sequences were obtained from blood. This receptor was obtained from a woman aged 55-70 years in good health. In DNA form, the CDR3 reads TGTGCCAGCAGTATCACACCCAACCCAGGATACGAGCAGTACTTC. Translating it yields CASSITPNPGYEQYF.